These 10 T cell receptor beta chains originate from one sample sequenced in a study of blood T cell repertoires in COVID-19. Here immunoSEQ multiplex PCR was the method, and the copy in TCRdb shows in-frame clones only, minus some. The table shows hundreds of thousands of clones, with more than 75% occurring only once. Sequenced input: peripheral blood. The receptors derive from a man in his 60s who had recovered from COVID-19.

The gene calls are TRBV12-5 and TRBJ2-2, with D tentatively TRBD1 (5 bases). Germline assignment: CDR1 LGHNT and CDR2 FRNRAP. Deletions cut 9 bases from V and 1 base from J, with 12 bases between. CDR3 length: 14 amino acids. Written as DNA, the CDR3 is TGTGCTAGCAGATCCAGGGTGAACACCGGGGAGCTGTTTTTT. Translation gives CASRSRVNTGELFF.

This chain links TRBV9 with TRBJ1-4; TRBD1 is a possible D gene (5 bases). Germline V lookup: CDR1 SGDLS, CDR2 YYNGEE. This CDR3 is built from 16 residues. V was trimmed by 0 bases and J by 5 bases, leaving 14 bases between them. The CDR3 loop is CASSVGLEGNNEKLFF. CDR3 DNA sequence: TGTGCCAGCAGCGTAGGACTGGAGGGGAACAATGAAAAACTGTTTTTT.

The DNA for the CDR3 is TGCAGTGCTAGCTTCCAAGAGACCCAGTACTTC. It yields the protein CSASFQETQYF. The chain has TRBV20-1 and TRBJ2-5, with D uncertain. Trimming took off 3 bases at V and 1 base at J, with 3 bases between the two ends. In germline, CDR1 is DFQATT, CDR2 SNEGSKA (reference sequence). CDR3 size: 11 residues.

The chain combines TRBV3-1 (or the pseudogene TRBV3-2) with TRBJ1-2; D gene ambiguous. V was shortened by 4 bases and J by 2 bases, with 17 bases between the two germline ends. The CDR3 loop spans 16 amino acids. Germline V lookup: CDR1 LGHDT, CDR2 YNNKEL (reference sequence). The CDR3 bases are TGTGCCAGCAGCCCCCAAGTTCCGGTACAGAACTATGGCTACACCTTC. It translates to CASSPQVPVQNYGYTF.

This chain connects TRBV5-4 to TRBJ2-7, with D perhaps TRBD1 (6 bases). Germline CDR1 SGHNT, CDR2 YYREEE (reference sequence). The CDR3 spans 14 residues. Here the CDR3 DNA reads TGTGCCAGCAGCTCGGCCTCAGAGAACGCTCAGGGGACGGTC. Protein sequence: CASSSASENAQGTV.

Written as DNA, the CDR3 is TGTGCCACCCGACGGGGGGTGAACACTGAAGCTTTCTTT. Translating gives CATRRGVNTEAFF. The chain recombines TRBV6-5 with TRBJ1-1; D is perhaps TRBD1 (5 bases). This CDR3 region has 13 residues. The V gene's germline CDR1 is MNHEY and CDR2 SVGAGI. V lost 10 bases and J 0 bases, leaving 12 bases between the germline ends.

The gene calls are TRBV5-1 and TRBJ1-5; possible D gene TRBD1, 5 bases. CDR1 is SGHRS, CDR2 YFSETQ, per germline. The CDR3 totals 16 residues. V gave up 0 bases and J gave up 5 bases, with 15 bases separating them. Here the CDR3 reads CASSLGEGTLDQPQHF. DNA of the CDR3: TGCGCCAGCAGCTTGGGGGAGGGGACGCTTGATCAGCCCCAGCATTTT. Complete variable domain (other parts from reference TRBV5-1 and TRBJ1-5): KAGVTQTPRYLIKTRGQQVTLSCSPISGHRSVSWYQQTPGQGLQFLFEYFSETQRNKGNFPGRFSGRQFSNSRSEMNVSTLELGDSALYLCASSLGEGTLDQPQHFGDGTRLSIL.

The rearrangement joins TRBV5-4 to TRBJ1-1, with a tentative D call TRBD1 (5 bases). This CDR3 comprises 14 residues. The V end lost 0 bases, the J end lost 3 bases, and 9 bases lay between the germline ends. The germline CDR1 and CDR2 sequences are SGHNT and YYREEE (reference sequence). CDR3 protein: CASSLEGMDTEAFF. In DNA form, the CDR3 reads TGTGCCAGCAGCTTGGAGGGGATGGACACTGAAGCTTTCTTT.

The rearrangement links TRBV6-1 to TRBJ1-4; D might be TRBD1 (5 bases). Trimming took off 0 bases at V and 5 bases at J, with 10 bases between the two ends. The CDR3 extends over 15 amino acids. CDR1 MNHNS and CDR2 SASEGT come from the germline V gene. The CDR3 nucleotides read TGTGCCAGCAGTGAAGCTGGGGGGATCAATGAAAAACTGTTTTTT. Residues: CASSEAGGINEKLFF.

The sample holds one count of this clone. V gene TRBV20-1 combines with J gene TRBJ2-3; 15 bases line up with TRBD2. The CDR3 length is 18 residues. The V gene's germline CDR1 is DFQATT and CDR2 SNEGSKA (reference sequence). V lost 3 bases, J lost 8 bases, and 15 bases stayed unmatched. As DNA, the CDR3 is TGCAGTGCTAGTCATGGGACTAGCGGGGGGTCGTCAGTAAGTACGCAGTATTTT. Translated: CSASHGTSGGSSVSTQYF.